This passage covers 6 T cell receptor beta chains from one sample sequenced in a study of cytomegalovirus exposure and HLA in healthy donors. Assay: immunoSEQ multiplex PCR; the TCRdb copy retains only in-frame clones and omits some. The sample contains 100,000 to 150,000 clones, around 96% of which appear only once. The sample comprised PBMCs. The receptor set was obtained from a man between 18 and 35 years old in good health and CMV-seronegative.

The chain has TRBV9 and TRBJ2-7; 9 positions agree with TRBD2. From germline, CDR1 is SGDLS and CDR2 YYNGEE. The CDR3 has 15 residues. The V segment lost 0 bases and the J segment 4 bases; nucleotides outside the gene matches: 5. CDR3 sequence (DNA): TGTGCCAGCAGCGTAGCGGCTAGCGGGACGTACGAGCAGTACTTC. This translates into CASSVAASGTYEQYF. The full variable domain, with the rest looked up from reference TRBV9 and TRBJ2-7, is DSGVTQTPKHLITATGQRVTLRCSPRSGDLSVYWYQQSLDQGLQFLIQYYNGEERAKGNILERFSAQQFPDLHSELNLSSLELGDSALYFCASSVAASGTYEQYFGPGTRLTVT.

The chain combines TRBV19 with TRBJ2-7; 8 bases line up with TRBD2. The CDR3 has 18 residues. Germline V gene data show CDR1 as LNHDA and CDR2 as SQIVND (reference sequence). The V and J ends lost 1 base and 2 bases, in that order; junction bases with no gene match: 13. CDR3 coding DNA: TGTGCCAGTAGTATAGGTCATCGTGCTAGCGGGCGGCCCTACGAGCAGTACTTC. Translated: CASSIGHRASGRPYEQYF.

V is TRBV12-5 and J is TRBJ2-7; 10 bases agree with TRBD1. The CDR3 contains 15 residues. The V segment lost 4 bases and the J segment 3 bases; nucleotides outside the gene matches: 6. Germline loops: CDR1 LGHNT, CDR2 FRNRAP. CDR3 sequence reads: CASGSTRDRGYEQYF. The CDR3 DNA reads TGTGCTAGTGGTTCAACCCGGGACAGGGGCTACGAGCAGTACTTC.

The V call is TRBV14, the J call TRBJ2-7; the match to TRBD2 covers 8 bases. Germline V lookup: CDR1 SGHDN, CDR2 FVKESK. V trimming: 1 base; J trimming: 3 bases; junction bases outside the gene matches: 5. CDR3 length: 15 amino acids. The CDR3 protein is CASSQGVAGNYEQYF. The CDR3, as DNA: TGTGCCAGCAGCCAAGGAGTAGCGGGGAACTACGAGCAGTACTTC.

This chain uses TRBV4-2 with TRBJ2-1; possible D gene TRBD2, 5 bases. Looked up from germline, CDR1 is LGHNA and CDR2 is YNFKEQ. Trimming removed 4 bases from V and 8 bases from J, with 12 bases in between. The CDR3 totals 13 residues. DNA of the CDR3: TGTGCCAGCAGCCGAGCGGTTAGGGATGAGCAGTTCTTC. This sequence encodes CASSRAVRDEQFF.

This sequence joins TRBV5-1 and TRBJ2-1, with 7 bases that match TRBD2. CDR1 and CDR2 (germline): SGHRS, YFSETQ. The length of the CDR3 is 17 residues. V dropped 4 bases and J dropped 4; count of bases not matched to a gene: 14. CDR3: CASSPLHGRSSYNEQFF. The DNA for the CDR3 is TGCGCCAGCAGCCCCCTTCACGGGAGGTCTTCTTACAATGAGCAGTTCTTC.